This entry describes one T cell receptor beta chain. CDR3 size: 16 residues. Germline lookup yields CDR1 SGHKS and CDR2 YYEKEE (reference sequence). V shed 4 bases, J shed 2 bases, and the junction held 5 bases outside the gene matches. Measured with immunoSEQ multiplex PCR; TCRdb has only the in-frame clones, and not every one. Of roughly 200,000 clones in the sample, about 87% were seen once. The record originates from a study of blood T cell repertoires in COVID-19. The overall study: The analysed material was cDNA or gDNA that came from T cells, B-cell-depleted T cells, or PBMCs.

The TCR originated in a woman in her 30s who had recovered from COVID-19. Sequencing was done on a sample of PBMCs or T cells enriched from blood (not recorded which). The J gene is TRBJ2-2, the V gene TRBV5-5, with 10 bases identical to TRBD2. The CDR3 bases are TGTGCCAGCAGCCGGGGACTAGCGACCAACACCGGGGAGCTGTTTTTT. Protein product: CASSRGLATNTGELFF.